Presented here are 21 T cell receptor beta chains from one specimen sequenced in a study of T cells after yellow fever vaccination. In TCRdb, the 5' RACE reads were re-called with MiXCR into one record per CDR3 protein. This table has about 170,000 distinct CDR3 sequences, about 10% appearing once. The sample here was CD8+ T cells sorted from PBMCs, taken 15 days after the yellow fever booster vaccination. These receptors all come from a man aged 18 to 29 who received the YFV17D yellow fever vaccine.

This clonotype was recorded many times. This chain connects TRBV7-9 to TRBJ2-7; 9 nucleotides line up with TRBD1. This CDR3 spans 15 amino acids. Germline lookup yields CDR1 SEHNR and CDR2 FQNEAQ (reference sequence). V shed 7 bases, J shed 4 bases, and the junction held 11 bases outside the gene matches. In DNA form, the CDR3 reads TGTGCCAGCACCCGCCCCGGGACAGGGCCATACGAGCAGTACTTC. It is translated as CASTRPGTGPYEQYF.

The chain carries TRBV7-8 and TRBJ2-6; no definite D call. CDR1 is SGHVS, CDR2 FQNEAQ, per germline. The CDR3 runs to 18 residues. V was cut by 3 bases and J by 2 bases, with 17 bases left in between. In DNA form, the CDR3 reads TGTGCCAGCAGCTTCTCCTGGGTGTCAATACCTGGGGCCAACGTCCTGACTTTC. Encoded protein: CASSFSWVSIPGANVLTF.

This chain joins TRBV2 and TRBJ1-1; the D is unclear. The CDR3 is 16 residues long. The V gene lost 0 bases and the J gene lost 2 bases, with 13 bases spanning the gap. Germline V gene data show CDR1 as SNHLY and CDR2 as FYNNEI. The DNA for the CDR3 is TGTGCCAGCAGTGAAGCGCTTACGGGGTTAAACACTGAAGCTTTCTTT. Amino acids: CASSEALTGLNTEAFF.

The chain uses TRBV6-5 and TRBJ2-5; no firm D call. CDR3 size: 14 residues. V lost 2 bases to trimming and J lost 5 bases, with 12 bases between them. Per the germline V gene, CDR1 is MNHEY and CDR2 is SVGAGI. The chain's CDR3 is CASSYSVPSETQYF. The CDR3 bases are TGTGCCAGCAGTTACAGCGTCCCCTCGGAGACCCAGTACTTC.

This clonotype appeared a few times. The chain carries TRBV3-1 and TRBJ2-5; 8 positions match TRBD2. This CDR3 has 14 amino acids. V lost 6 bases, J lost 2 bases, and 5 bases stayed unmatched. Germline CDR1 LGHDT, CDR2 YNNKEL (reference sequence). This chain's CDR3 is CASSTGGGQETQYF. CDR3 coding DNA: TGTGCCAGCAGTACCGGCGGGGGGCAAGAGACCCAGTACTTC.

This clonotype was observed a few times. The chain uses TRBV3-1 and TRBJ2-5, with D perhaps matching TRBD1 or TRBD2 (5 bases each). Between the trimmed V and J ends, which lost 3 bases and 2 bases, there was a span of 19 bases. Germline loops: CDR1 LGHDT, CDR2 YNNKEL (reference sequence). The CDR3 covers 17 residues. In nucleotides, the CDR3 is TGTGCCAGCAGCCACTCTTGGATGGGGGTGGTACAAGAGACCCAGTACTTC. Its protein product is CASSHSWMGVVQETQYF.

This clonotype turned up a few times. The CDR3 coding sequence is TGCGCCAGCAGCACCAAGCTGGGGACCAACTACGAGCAGTACTTC. It specifies CASSTKLGTNYEQYF. The J gene is TRBJ2-7, the V gene TRBV4-1, with D possibly called TRBD1 or TRBD2 (5 bases each). The CDR3 totals 15 residues. Trimming shortened V by 5 bases and J by 3 bases, and 17 bases separated the two germline ends. Germline V lookup: CDR1 MGHRA, CDR2 YSYEKL.

The chain recombines TRBV4-3 with TRBJ2-7; no clear D gene. Trimming left V 1 base short and J 6 bases short, with 13 bases between. This CDR3 region has 14 residues. Germline CDR1 reads LGHNA; CDR2 reads YSLEER. The DNA of the CDR3 is TGCGCCAGCAGCCAAGTTAACGGATATCGCGAGCAGTACTTC. Its translation is CASSQVNGYREQYF.

This clonotype was recorded at least ten times. The chain has TRBV7-9 and TRBJ1-2; D call uncertain. The CDR3 has 15 amino acids. From germline, CDR1 is SEHNR and CDR2 FQNEAQ (reference sequence). V lost 1 base and J lost 3, with 12 bases in between. In DNA, the CDR3 is TGTGCCAGCAGCTTAGTGGCGGGCGTGGACTATGGCTACACCTTC. Translation gives CASSLVAGVDYGYTF.

This clonotype occurred a few times. The chain combines TRBV20-1 with TRBJ2-3; D is tentatively TRBD1 or TRBD2 (6 bases each). The germline V gene encodes CDR1 DFQATT and CDR2 SNEGSKA (reference sequence). This CDR3 is built from 15 residues. The V end was cut by 3 bases, the J end by 1 base, with 14 bases between. The CDR3: CSASVIGGRTDTQYF. CDR3 DNA sequence: TGCAGTGCTAGCGTAATAGGGGGGCGCACAGATACGCAGTATTTT.

This clonotype showed up many times. The chain links TRBV5-1 to TRBJ2-7, with D possibly being TRBD1 (5 bases). Germline V CDR1 and CDR2: SGHRS, YFSETQ. The germline V and J ends were trimmed by 6 bases and 2 bases, with 12 bases remaining between them. The CDR3 totals 13 residues. CDR3 DNA: TGCGCCAGCAAACAGCAGGGTCCCTACGAGCAGTACTTC. Protein sequence: CASKQQGPYEQYF.

The chain combines TRBV5-1 with TRBJ2-1; TRBD2 matches at 11 bases. The ends lost 3 bases at V and 15 bases at J; junction bases unmatched: 23. This CDR3 is 18 amino acids long. Germline loops: CDR1 SGHRS, CDR2 YFSETQ. In DNA form, the CDR3 reads TGCGCCAGCAGCTGGGGACTAGCGGAAAGATCGATAATAATATCGCGGTTCTTC. Translating gives CASSWGLAERSIIISRFF. Filled out from reference TRBV5-1 and TRBJ2-1, the complete variable domain reads KAGVTQTPRYLIKTRGQQVTLSCSPISGHRSVSWYQQTPGQGLQFLFEYFSETQRNKGNFPGRFSGRQFSNSRSEMNVSTLELGDSALYLCASSWGLAERSIIISRFFGPGTRLTVL.

The rearrangement uses TRBV24-1 and TRBJ2-1; D may match TRBD1 or TRBD2 (5 bases each). Germline lookup yields CDR1 KGHDR and CDR2 SFDVKD. This CDR3 region has 16 residues. V was trimmed by 11 bases and J by 0 bases, leaving 19 bases between them. CDR3 DNA: TGTGCCATCAGAGGGGTGGGGTTGTCCTCCTACAATGAGCAGTTCTTC. Its protein product is CAIRGVGLSSYNEQFF.

This clonotype has a handful of counts. This chain connects TRBV7-9 to TRBJ1-1; D gene unclear. CDR1 is SEHNR and CDR2 is FQNEAQ in the germline V gene (reference sequence). The V end lost 1 base, the J end lost 8 bases, and 11 bases lay between the germline ends. The CDR3 length is 13 residues. The CDR3: CASSLDPLKEAFF. The CDR3 DNA is TGTGCCAGCAGCTTAGACCCCCTTAAAGAAGCTTTCTTT.

This clonotype was counted ten times or more. The chain uses TRBV4-3 and TRBJ1-4; D not resolved. This CDR3 region has 13 residues. CDR1 is LGHNA and CDR2 is YSLEER in the germline V gene. V was cut by 0 bases and J by 8 bases, with 7 bases left in between. CDR3 region: CASSQDIREKLFF. CDR3 in DNA: TGCGCCAGCAGCCAAGATATAAGGGAAAAACTGTTTTTT.

The V and J genes are TRBV28 and TRBJ2-3, with 9 positions matching TRBD1. CDR3 length equals 15 residues. Germline CDR1 reads MDHEN; CDR2 reads SYDVKM. V was clipped by 5 bases and J by 2 bases; unmatched bases: 5. The CDR3 reads CASSLRQGDTDTQYF. CDR3 bases: TGTGCCAGCAGTCTCCGACAGGGGGACACAGATACGCAGTATTTT.

The CDR3 nucleotides are TGTGCCAGCAGTTACGCCAGCCATGAGCAGTTCTTC. The encoded protein is CASSYASHEQFF. This chain links TRBV6-2 or TRBV6-3 with TRBJ2-1; no firm D call. The germline V and J ends were trimmed by 2 bases and 8 bases, with 7 bases remaining between them. The CDR3 totals 12 residues. The germline gives CDR1 MNHEY, CDR2 SVGEGT.

This clonotype was detected only a few times. The chain carries TRBV29-1 and TRBJ1-1, with no clear D. Germline CDR1 reads SQVTM; CDR2 reads ANQGSEA. The V end was cut by 2 bases, the J end by 1 base, with 8 bases between. The CDR3 has 13 amino acids. For the CDR3, the DNA is TGCAGCGTTGAAAGTGGGGAGAACACTGAAGCTTTCTTT. This gives the protein CSVESGENTEAFF.

This clonotype has a handful of counts. This chain links TRBV5-1 with TRBJ2-5; 9 bases fit TRBD2. The CDR3 is 15 amino acids. The V gene's germline CDR1 is SGHRS and CDR2 YFSETQ. V shed 2 bases, J shed 1 base, and the junction held 3 bases outside the gene matches. CDR3 DNA sequence: TGCGCCAGCAGCTTCGGCGGGGGGGGCCAAGAGACCCAGTACTTC. Amino acids: CASSFGGGGQETQYF.

This chain connects TRBV4-2 to TRBJ2-1, with D perhaps TRBD1 or TRBD2 (5 bases each). In germline, CDR1 is LGHNA, CDR2 YNFKEQ. CDR3 length equals 15 residues. V lost 1 base and J lost 2, with 9 bases in between. The CDR3 DNA follows: TGTGCCAGCAGCCAAGGAGGGGCCCCCTACAATGAGCAGTTCTTC. Its protein product is CASSQGGAPYNEQFF.

J is TRBJ2-6 and V is TRBV19; D unresolved. The germline V gene has CDR1 LNHDA and CDR2 SQIVND (reference sequence). V lost 7 bases to trimming and J lost 1 base, with 2 bases between them. CDR3 size: 12 residues. Here the CDR3 reads CASKSGANVLTF. The CDR3 DNA reads TGTGCCAGTAAGTCTGGGGCCAACGTCCTGACTTTC.